A selection of T cell receptor beta chains follows, all from one sample in a study of blood T cell repertoires in COVID-19. TCRdb's copy holds only in-frame clones and misses some; the assay was immunoSEQ multiplex PCR. This table holds 70,000 to 95,000 clones, 75% to 85% found once. The material sequenced was peripheral blood. These receptors all stem from a human donor in a cohort sampled during active COVID-19. The CDR3 runs from the conserved cysteine through the conserved F or W. The D gene is left open where the match is weak. The size entry is marked missing in some rows and otherwise reads once, few, many or a size class.

J gene | clone size | V gene | D gene | CDR3 protein | CDR3 DNA
TRBJ1-3 | few | TRBV5-1 | . | CASSPYSGNTIYF | TGCGCCAGCAGCCCTTACTCTGGAAACACCATATATTTT
TRBJ2-1 | . | TRBV7-9 | TRBD2 | CASSFLGLAGGQSYNEQFF | TGTGCCAGCAGCTTTCTCGGGCTAGCGGGGGGCCAAAGCTACAATGAGCAGTTCTTC
TRBJ2-1 | . | TRBV15 | TRBD2 | CATSRRSSGGAWNEQFF | TGTGCCACCAGCAGGCGATCTAGCGGGGGGGCCTGGAATGAGCAGTTCTTC
TRBJ1-1 | . | TRBV6-1 | TRBD1 | CASSEDLDRAEAFF | TGTGCCAGCAGTGAAGACCTGGACAGGGCTGAAGCTTTCTTT
TRBJ2-1 | . | TRBV7-9 | TRBD2 | CASSSGLAYYNEQFF | TGTGCCAGCAGCTCCGGACTAGCATACTACAATGAGCAGTTCTTC
TRBJ2-7 | . | TRBV7-6 | . | CASSLGGYYEQYF | TGTGCCAGCAGCTTAGGCGGTTACTACGAGCAGTACTTC
TRBJ1-4 | once | TRBV4-2 | TRBD1 | CASSQGTARSNEKLFF | TGTGCCAGCAGCCAGGGGACAGCTCGGTCTAATGAAAAACTGTTTTTT
TRBJ1-1 | . | TRBV5-4 | TRBD1 | CASSKTTGGNTEAFF | TGTGCCAGCAGCAAAACGACAGGGGGGAACACTGAAGCTTTCTTT
TRBJ2-7 | . | TRBV28 | . | CASTTAGFIRDEQYF | TGTGCCAGCACTACGGCGGGGTTTATCCGTGACGAGCAGTACTTC
TRBJ2-3 | . | TRBV6-2/TRBV6-3 | TRBD2 | CASSYAGEGKDTQYF | TGTGCCAGCAGTTACGCGGGGGAAGGGAAAGATACGCAGTATTTT
TRBJ1-2 | . | TRBV5-4 | . | CASSLGQFNYGYTF | TGTGCCAGCAGCTTGGGACAGTTTAACTATGGCTACACCTTC
TRBJ2-2 | . | TRBV6-5 | . | CASRPNRVEGGELFF | TGTGCCAGCAGACCTAACAGGGTTGAGGGCGGGGAGCTGTTTTTT
TRBJ1-3 | once | TRBV7-6 | . | CASSLISSGNTIYF | TGTGCCAGCAGCTTAATCAGTTCTGGAAACACCATATATTTT
TRBJ2-1 | few | TRBV9 | TRBD1 | CASSVDQGENNEQFF | TGTGCCAGCAGCGTAGATCAGGGGGAGAACAATGAGCAGTTCTTC
TRBJ1-2 | few | TRBV9 | TRBD1 | CASSVEDRNYGYTF | TGTGCCAGCAGCGTAGAGGACAGGAACTATGGCTACACCTTC
TRBJ2-3 | . | TRBV5-1 | . | CASSERQRLNTDTQYF | TGCGCCAGCAGCGAGCGACAGAGACTTAACACAGATACGCAGTATTTT
TRBJ1-2 | . | TRBV11-2 | TRBD1 | CASSLGQINYGYTF | TGTGCCAGCAGTTTGGGACAGATTAACTATGGCTACACCTTC
TRBJ2-7 | . | TRBV2 | . | CASNSGFYEQYF | TGTGCCTCAAACTCAGGGTTCTACGAGCAGTACTTC
TRBJ1-1 | . | TRBV9 | . | CASSVTENTEAFF | TGTGCCAGCAGCGTTACAGAGAACACTGAAGCTTTCTTT
TRBJ2-1 | . | TRBV7-6 | . | CASSQFGGPSNEQFF | TGTGCCAGCAGCCAATTCGGGGGGCCCTCCAATGAGCAGTTCTTC
TRBJ2-1 | . | TRBV6-6 | . | CASRGLVGGSYNEQFF | TGTGCCAGCAGGGGGTTAGTGGGGGGCTCCTACAATGAGCAGTTCTTC
TRBJ2-3 | . | TRBV24-1 | . | CATSDFNEPGTQYF | TGTGCCACCAGTGATTTCAACGAACCGGGTACGCAGTATTTT
TRBJ1-2 | . | TRBV18 | . | CASSQGFYGYTF | TGTGCCAGCTCCCAGGGGTTTTATGGCTACACCTTC
TRBJ1-2 | . | TRBV7-2 | . | CASSLGFGEWSYGYTF | TGTGCCAGCAGCTTAGGTTTCGGGGAATGGTCCTATGGCTACACCTTC
TRBJ1-4 | . | TRBV30 | TRBD1 | CASDRVNEKLFF | TGTGCTTCGGACAGGGTTAATGAAAAACTGTTTTTT
TRBJ2-3 | . | TRBV2 | TRBD1 | CASSRTGVDTQYF | TGTGCCAGCAGTCGGACAGGGGTAGATACGCAGTATTTT
TRBJ1-4 | . | TRBV15 | . | CATSRDRQVAEKLFF | TGTGCCACCAGCAGAGATAGGCAGGTGGCGGAAAAACTGTTTTTT
TRBJ2-3 | . | TRBV4-3 | TRBD1 | CASSPGQGPDTQYF | TGCGCCAGCAGCCCTGGACAGGGGCCAGATACGCAGTATTTT
TRBJ2-7 | . | TRBV5-1 | TRBD1 | CASSLAPGQSSYEQYF | TGCGCCAGCAGCTTGGCCCCGGGACAGAGCTCCTACGAGCAGTACTTC
TRBJ1-4 | . | TRBV4-3 | . | CASSQGAGREEKLFF | TGCGCCAGCAGCCAAGGTGCAGGCCGAGAAGAAAAACTGTTTTTT
TRBJ2-7 | . | TRBV30 | TRBD1 | CAWKGDRAKEQYF | TGTGCCTGGAAAGGGGACAGGGCGAAAGAGCAGTACTTC
TRBJ1-6 | . | TRBV28 | . | CASSPSSYNSPLHF | TGTGCCAGCAGTCCGAGCTCCTATAATTCACCCCTCCACTTT
TRBJ2-1 | . | TRBV7-2 | . | CASSLQGSFYNEQFF | TGTGCCAGCAGCCTACAGGGTAGCTTCTACAATGAGCAGTTCTTC
TRBJ1-1 | once | TRBV6-5 | TRBD1 | CASSVGQANTEAFF | TGTGCCAGCAGCGTCGGACAGGCGAACACTGAAGCTTTCTTT
TRBJ2-7 | . | TRBV12-3/TRBV12-4 | . | CASRRTEGEQYF | TGTGCCAGCAGACGGACAGAGGGGGAGCAGTACTTC
TRBJ2-3 | . | TRBV7-2 | TRBD2 | CASSFVTSGGVGTDTQYF | TGTGCCAGCAGCTTTGTCACTAGCGGGGGTGTAGGCACAGATACGCAGTATTTT
TRBJ2-5 | . | TRBV2 | . | CASSVQLQETQYF | TGTGCCAGCAGTGTCCAACTACAAGAGACCCAGTACTTC
TRBJ2-5 | . | TRBV9 | TRBD1 | CASSSLTTGRRETQYF | TGTGCCAGCAGCTCGTTGACGACAGGGAGAAGAGAGACCCAGTACTTC
TRBJ2-3 | . | TRBV6-4 | TRBD2 | CASSEEAGGLTDTQYF | TGTGCCAGCAGTGAAGAGGCGGGGGGACTCACAGATACGCAGTATTTT
TRBJ1-4 | . | TRBV7-2 | . | CASSFRHGTNEKLFF | TGTGCCAGCAGCTTCCGACACGGAACTAATGAAAAACTGTTTTTT
TRBJ2-3 | . | TRBV4-3 | . | CASSQDVGGPDTQYF | TGCGCCAGCAGCCAAGATGTAGGGGGACCAGATACGCAGTATTTT
TRBJ2-7 | many | TRBV6-5 | . | CASSSGQANPLYEQYF | TGTGCCAGCAGTTCCGGACAAGCCAACCCCCTCTACGAGCAGTACTTC
TRBJ1-1 | . | TRBV18 | TRBD1 | CASSASKGQLNTEAFF | TGTGCCAGCTCAGCCTCAAAGGGACAGTTGAACACTGAAGCTTTCTTT
TRBJ1-3 | . | TRBV18 | . | CASSDGTPGNTIYF | TGTGCCAGCTCAGACGGGACACCTGGAAACACCATATATTTT
TRBJ1-5 | . | TRBV5-5 | . | CASSPGTPPGQPQHF | TGTGCCAGCAGCCCCGGGACTCCTCCCGGGCAGCCCCAGCATTTT
TRBJ2-2 | . | TRBV7-7 | TRBD2 | CASSSDSGGELFF | TGTGCTAGCAGCTCAGATAGCGGGGGGGAGCTGTTTTTT
TRBJ2-2 | few | TRBV7-3 | TRBD1 | CASSGGQGNTGELFF | TGTGCCAGCAGCGGAGGACAGGGTAACACCGGGGAGCTGTTTTTT
TRBJ2-2 | . | TRBV7-3 | TRBD1 | CASSYAGQGPGELFF | TGTGCCAGCAGCTATGCGGGACAGGGACCCGGGGAGCTGTTTTTT
TRBJ2-5 | . | TRBV5-1 | TRBD1 | CASSSGQALETQYF | TGCGCCAGCAGCTCCGGACAGGCATTGGAGACCCAGTACTTC
TRBJ2-1 | . | TRBV5-1 | TRBD1 | CASSWGTELTYNEQFF | TGCGCCAGCAGCTGGGGGACAGAGCTAACCTACAATGAGCAGTTCTTC
TRBJ2-7 | once | TRBV4-3 | TRBD1 | CASSHRQGAGEQYF | TGCGCCAGCAGCCACCGACAGGGGGCGGGTGAGCAGTACTTC
TRBJ2-3 | . | TRBV20-1 | TRBD2 | CSASARGGFGTDTQYF | TGCAGTGCTAGTGCGCGGGGGGGCTTCGGCACAGATACGCAGTATTTT
TRBJ2-2 | . | TRBV7-2 | TRBD1 | CASSPDRVGTGELFF | TGTGCCAGCAGCCCAGACAGGGTGGGAACCGGGGAGCTGTTTTTT
TRBJ2-1 | . | TRBV24-1 | TRBD1 | CATSVGTGAYNEQFF | TGTGCCACCAGTGTGGGGACAGGGGCGTACAATGAGCAGTTCTTC
TRBJ2-3 | . | TRBV7-2 | TRBD2 | CASSLASGGPDTQYF | TGTGCCAGCAGCTTGGCTAGCGGGGGGCCGGATACGCAGTATTTT